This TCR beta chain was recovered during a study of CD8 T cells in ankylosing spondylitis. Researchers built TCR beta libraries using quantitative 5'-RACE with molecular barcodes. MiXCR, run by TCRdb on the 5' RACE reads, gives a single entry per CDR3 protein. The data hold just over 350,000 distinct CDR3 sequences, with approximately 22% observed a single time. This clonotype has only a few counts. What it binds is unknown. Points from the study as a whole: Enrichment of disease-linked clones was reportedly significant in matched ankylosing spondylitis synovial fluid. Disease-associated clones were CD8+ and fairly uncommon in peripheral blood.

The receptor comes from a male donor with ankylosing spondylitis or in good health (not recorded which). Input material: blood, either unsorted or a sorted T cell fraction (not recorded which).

The DNA of the CDR3 is TGCAGTGCTAGTTCCTGGGGGCCCCAAGAGACCCAGTACTTC. It specifies CSASSWGPQETQYF. The chain uses TRBV20-1 and TRBJ2-5, with a tentative D call TRBD1 (6 bases). Germline CDR1 is DFQATT and CDR2 is SNEGSKA (reference sequence). Trimming left V 3 bases short and J 1 base short, with 12 bases between. The CDR3 covers 14 residues.